The T cell receptor beta chain described here comes from a study of Graves' ophthalmopathy and Graves' hyperthyroidism. Ten or more counts support this clonotype. This CDR3 comprises 16 residues. The V end lost 7 bases, the J end lost 0 bases, and 18 bases lay between the germline ends. Amplifying from RNA transcripts, the study obtained TCR beta CDR3 regions. After a first-round RT-PCR with HTBI primers, a second-round multiplex PCR was run. From the multiplex PCR reads, TCRdb called clonotypes with MiXCR, one entry per CDR3 protein. This sample has roughly 380,000 distinct CDR3 sequences, with just over 15% found just once.

V usage is TRBV12-3 or TRBV12-4 and J usage is TRBJ1-1, with D uncertain. This receptor was obtained from a young woman with stable Graves' hyperthyroidism. The sample consisted of peripheral blood. The CDR3 coding sequence is TGTGCCAGCAATCCAAGGGCCACTTTAATGAACACTGAAGCTTTCTTT. Protein product: CASNPRATLMNTEAFF.